The rows below give T cell receptor beta chains drawn from one sample of a study of T cell responses to AZD1222 COVID-19 vaccine. Sequencing used immunoSEQ multiplex PCR; TCRdb keeps in-frame clones, though not all of them. This sample has 100,000 to 150,000 clones, with 88% found just once. The sequencing used peripheral blood, collected on day 0 of AZD1222 vaccination. The source is an adult in good health. The conserved cysteine and the conserved F or W are not part of the CDR3 here. Fields, in order: J gene, V gene, CDR3 protein.

>TRBJ2-4|TRBV28
ASSLLLDRGDIQY
>TRBJ2-3|TRBV25-1
ASGVWSRVADTQY
>TRBJ1-2|TRBV19
ASSMQGFNYGYT
>TRBJ2-1|TRBV6-4
ASSDSSGIDNEQF
>TRBJ1-5|TRBV9
ASSVSAGAGQPQH
>TRBJ1-6|TRBV27
ASSLATPRRFPLH
>TRBJ1-4|TRBV2
ASSARQGTNEKLF
>TRBJ2-3|TRBV18
ASYNRAGSTDTQY
>TRBJ1-5|TRBV28
ASSSSGQALGQPQH
>TRBJ1-2|TRBV19
ASTRPGTAYGYT
>TRBJ1-2|TRBV5-1
ASSLSSGEDGYT
>TRBJ2-3|TRBV5-1
ASSLASGSGSTDTQY
>TRBJ1-3|TRBV7-2
ASSLAVNSGNTIY
>TRBJ2-7|TRBV4-1
ASSQEANGLYEQY
>TRBJ1-1|TRBV19
ASSMRAGRDEAF